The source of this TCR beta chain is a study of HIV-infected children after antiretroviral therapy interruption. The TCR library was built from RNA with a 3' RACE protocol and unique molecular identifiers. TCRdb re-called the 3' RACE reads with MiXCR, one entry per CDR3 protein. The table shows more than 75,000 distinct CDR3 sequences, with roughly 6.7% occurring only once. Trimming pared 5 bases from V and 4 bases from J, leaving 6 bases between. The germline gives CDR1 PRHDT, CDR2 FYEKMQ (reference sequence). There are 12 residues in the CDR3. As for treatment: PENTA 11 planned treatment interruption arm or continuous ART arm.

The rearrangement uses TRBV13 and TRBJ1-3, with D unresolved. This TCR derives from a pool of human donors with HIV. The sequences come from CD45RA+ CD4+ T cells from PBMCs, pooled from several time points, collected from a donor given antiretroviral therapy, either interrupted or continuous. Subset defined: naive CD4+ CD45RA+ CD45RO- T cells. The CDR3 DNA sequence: TGTGCCAGCAGCCAAGGGGGAAACACCATATATTTT. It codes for CASSQGGNTIYF. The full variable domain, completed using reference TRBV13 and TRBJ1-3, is AAGVIQSPRHLIKEKRETATLKCYPIPRHDTVYWYQQGPGQDPQFLISFYEKMQSDKGSIPDRFSAQQFSDYHSELNMSSLELGDSALYFCASSQGGNTIYFGEGSWLTVV.